These 19 T cell receptor beta chains were sequenced from one sample in a study of beta chain features in type 1 diabetes. Every bit of the isolated RNA underwent reverse transcription, so sequencing read expressed TCRB transcripts. Sequencing was performed with immunoSEQ multiplex PCR; in TCRdb, only in-frame clones are kept and a portion is missing. The sample carries 860,000 or so clones, about a sixth recorded once. The sequenced sample consisted of naive CD4+ T cells from blood. The receptors originated from a woman aged 18-29 years in good health.

V is TRBV7-2 and J is TRBJ2-7; TRBD2 agrees at 9 bases. In germline, CDR1 is SGHTA, CDR2 FQGNSA. The CDR3 extends over 16 amino acids. The V segment lost 1 base and the J segment 0 bases; nucleotides outside the gene matches: 4. CDR3 sequence reads: CASSLVLAGSSYEQYF. CDR3 DNA sequence: TGTGCCAGCAGCTTAGTTCTAGCGGGATCCTCCTACGAGCAGTACTTC.

J is TRBJ2-7 and V is TRBV7-9; TRBD2 might be the D (5 bases). V was shortened by 7 bases and J by 2 bases, with 18 bases between the two germline ends. The CDR3 covers 15 residues. Germline lookup yields CDR1 SEHNR and CDR2 FQNEAQ (reference sequence). Here the CDR3 reads CASTLKDFPAYEQYF. CDR3 coding DNA: TGTGCCAGCACCCTTAAGGACTTTCCGGCCTACGAGCAGTACTTC. Variable domain in full (rest from reference TRBV7-9 and TRBJ2-7): DTGVSQNPRHKITKRGQNVTFRCDPISEHNRLYWYRQTLGQGPEFLTYFQNEAQLEKSRLLSDRFSAERPKGSFSTLEIQRTEQGDSAMYLCASTLKDFPAYEQYFGPGTRLTVT.

This clone was observed a few times. This chain joins TRBV9 and TRBJ2-1; 7 bases fit TRBD1. CDR1 is SGDLS, CDR2 YYNGEE, per germline. Unmatched junction bases numbered 6, after V lost 4 bases and J lost 5 bases. CDR3 length: 14 residues. CDR3 DNA: TGTGCCAGCAGCCGGACGACAGGGAACAATGAGCAGTTCTTC. Translation: CASSRTTGNNEQFF.

This clone was observed a handful of times. The chain has TRBV18 and TRBJ1-3, with D unclear. The CDR3 length is 14 residues. Germline values: CDR1 KGHSH, CDR2 LQKENI. Between the trimmed V and J ends, which lost 3 bases and 2 bases, there was a span of 8 bases. In DNA, the CDR3 is TGTGCCAGCTCACCCGCCGCGGCTGGAAACACCATATATTTT. Translated, it gives CASSPAAAGNTIYF.

The sample holds a few counts of this clone. Other DNA sequences of this sample code for an identical CDR3. V is TRBV7-2 and J is TRBJ2-7; 7 positions match TRBD1. The germline gives CDR1 SGHTA, CDR2 FQGNSA. The length of the CDR3 is 14 residues. J lost 3 bases, V lost 0 bases, and 2 bases had no gene match. CDR3 DNA sequence: TGTGCCAGCAGCTTAGCCAGGGACAGCTACGAGCAGTACTTC. It specifies CASSLARDSYEQYF.

This clone has only a few counts. The rearrangement links TRBV5-4 to TRBJ2-5; 7 nucleotides line up with TRBD1. CDR3 size: 14 residues. In germline, CDR1 is SGHNT, CDR2 YYREEE (reference sequence). The junction had 7 bases not matched to a gene; V was cut back by 4 bases and J by 4 bases. The CDR3 spells CASSPEPGGETQYF. In DNA form, the CDR3 reads TGTGCCAGCAGCCCGGAGCCAGGGGGAGAGACCCAGTACTTC.

This clone was seen more than once but under ten times. This sequence joins TRBV14 and TRBJ2-5; D gene uncertain. The germline V gene encodes CDR1 SGHDN and CDR2 FVKESK. Trimming took 3 bases from V and 5 from J, leaving 19 bases between them. CDR3 length equals 16 residues. CDR3 in DNA: TGTGCCAGCAGCCACCTGTCAGGTTTTCGGTCGGAGACCCAGTACTTC. Protein product: CASSHLSGFRSETQYF.

This clone was recorded a few times. The J gene is TRBJ2-5, the V gene TRBV28; 10 bases map to TRBD2. The CDR3 loop spans 14 amino acids. Germline CDR1 MDHEN, CDR2 SYDVKM. Trimming took 4 bases from V and 3 from J; bases not matched to a gene: 2. The CDR3 DNA follows: TGTGCCAGCAGTTCCGGGACTAGCGAAGAGACCCAGTACTTC. This gives the protein CASSSGTSEETQYF.

For the CDR3, the DNA is TGTGCCTGGGAGGGGAGAGGGCAAGAGACCCAGTACTTC. It is translated as CAWEGRGQETQYF. V is TRBV30 and J is TRBJ2-5, with D perhaps given as TRBD1 or TRBD2 (5 bases each). CDR3 length equals 13 residues. V was shortened by 5 bases and J by 2 bases, with 12 bases between the two germline ends. Germline lookup yields CDR1 GTSNPN and CDR2 SVGIG (reference sequence).

The J gene is TRBJ2-1, the V gene TRBV15, with 8 bases matching TRBD2. The germline CDR1 and CDR2 sequences are LNHNV and YYDKDF (reference sequence). V dropped 8 bases and J dropped 7; count of bases not matched to a gene: 13. The CDR3 totals 15 residues. The chain's CDR3 is CATRPYGRATNEQFF. CDR3 sequence (DNA): TGTGCCACCCGCCCATACGGGAGGGCCACGAATGAGCAGTTCTTC.

This clone has only a few counts. This sequence joins TRBV2 and TRBJ1-5; 7 positions agree with TRBD1. The CDR3 spans 19 residues. J gave up 1 base and V 2 bases, and 14 bases lay outside the gene matches. Germline CDR1 and CDR2: SNHLY and FYNNEI. The DNA of the CDR3 is TGTGCCAGCAGTGAACTAAGGGTGACAGGGACTGGGAGCAATCAGCCCCAGCATTTT. As protein: CASSELRVTGTGSNQPQHF.

This clone has only a few counts. The rearrangement links TRBV7-9 to TRBJ2-1; the match to TRBD2 covers 12 bases. The CDR3 is made up of 17 amino acids. The J segment lost 5 bases and the V segment lost 2 bases, leaving 7 bases of the junction unmatched. Per germline, CDR1 SEHNR and CDR2 FQNEAQ (reference sequence). The CDR3 DNA reads TGTGCCAGCAGCTTATCCCGGACTAGCGGGACCAACAATGAGCAGTTCTTC. Protein sequence: CASSLSRTSGTNNEQFF.

The J gene is TRBJ2-3, the V gene TRBV29-1, with 7 nucleotides matching TRBD1. In germline, CDR1 is SQVTM, CDR2 ANQGSEA. The CDR3 consists of 16 residues. The trim removed 5 bases at V and 0 bases at J, leaving 11 bases unmatched. The CDR3 loop reads CSVKTSGTASTDTQYF. The CDR3 DNA sequence: TGCAGCGTTAAAACGTCCGGGACAGCTAGCACAGATACGCAGTATTTT.

The chain recombines TRBV19 with TRBJ1-2; D perhaps matches TRBD1 (6 bases). V was shortened by 5 bases and J by 4 bases, with 17 bases between the two germline ends. The CDR3 is 15 amino acids. Germline loops: CDR1 LNHDA, CDR2 SQIVND (reference sequence). The CDR3 region has the DNA TGTGCCAGTAGTCGTGACAGGTTGGGACCCTATGGCTACACCTTC. It yields the protein CASSRDRLGPYGYTF. The variable domain in full, completed from reference TRBV19 and TRBJ1-2, reads DGGITQSPKYLFRKEGQNVTLSCEQNLNHDAMYWYRQDPGQGLRLIYYSQIVNDFQKGDIAEGYSVSREKKESFPLTVTSAQKNPTAFYLCASSRDRLGPYGYTFGSGTRLTVV.

A few counts support this clone. V gene TRBV5-4 combines with J gene TRBJ2-1, with 8 bases identical to TRBD2. V was clipped by 4 bases and J by 6 bases; unmatched bases: 15. The germline CDR1 and CDR2 sequences are SGHNT and YYREEE (reference sequence). The CDR3 length is 17 residues. The CDR3 loop is CASSLTSSGPNPNEQFF. The CDR3 DNA follows: TGTGCCAGCAGCCTGACTTCTAGCGGGCCTAACCCCAATGAGCAGTTCTTC.

This clone came up a few times. The V and J genes are TRBV7-9 and TRBJ1-1; 9 positions agree with TRBD1. Germline loops: CDR1 SEHNR, CDR2 FQNEAQ (reference sequence). This CDR3 region has 13 residues. V was pared by 10 bases and J by 1 base, with 4 bases of the junction left unmatched. Here the CDR3 reads CAIQGATNTEAFF. Here the CDR3 DNA reads TGTGCCATACAGGGGGCGACGAACACTGAAGCTTTCTTT.

In this sample, this clone turned up a few times. This rearrangement joins TRBV19 to TRBJ2-5; maybe TRBD1 (5 bases). Deletions cut 3 bases from V and 5 bases from J, with 10 bases between. Per the germline V gene, CDR1 is LNHDA and CDR2 is SQIVND (reference sequence). The CDR3 totals 13 residues. DNA for the CDR3: TGTGCCAGTAGTATCAGCAGGGTGGAGACCCAGTACTTC. This codes for CASSISRVETQYF.

This sequence joins TRBV7-2 and TRBJ2-2; TRBD2 agrees at 7 bases. The germline V gene encodes CDR1 SGHTA and CDR2 FQGNSA. V gave up 5 bases and J gave up 0 bases; unmatched junction bases: 9. There are 17 residues in the CDR3. The CDR3 protein is CASSPKGGRTNTGELFF. The DNA for the CDR3 is TGTGCCAGCAGCCCAAAGGGCGGGAGAACGAACACCGGGGAGCTGTTTTTT. The entire variable domain, with the rest obtained from reference TRBV7-2 and TRBJ2-2, is as follows: GAGVSQSPSNKVTEKGKDVELRCDPISGHTALYWYRQSLGQGLEFLIYFQGNSAPDKSGLPSDRFSAERTGGSVSTLTIQRTQQEDSAVYLCASSPKGGRTNTGELFFGEGSRLTVL.

Here the CDR3 reads CASSSLTGRETQYF. CDR3 nucleotide sequence: TGTGCCAGCAGCTCCTTGACAGGTAGAGAGACCCAGTACTTC. J is TRBJ2-5 and V is TRBV4-2; a weak D match, TRBD1 (6 bases). CDR1 and CDR2 (germline): LGHNA, YNFKEQ. CDR3 length: 14 residues. Trimming removed 5 bases from V and 4 bases from J, with 14 bases in between.